This TCR beta chain was identified in a study of identical twins. Deletions cut 3 bases from V and 8 bases from J, with 21 bases between. The CDR3 is 16 amino acids. The germline CDR1 and CDR2 sequences are SGHRS and YFSETQ. General study results and limits: Weaker excess twin sharing was observed in beta out-of-frame sequences. There were fewer insertions in abundant cord blood beta clonotypes, but memory repertoires showed no such pattern. Invariant MAIT and iNKT cells may have partly biased zero-insertion analyses. Out-of-frame alpha sequences common to twins were enriched for low generation probability.

Each CDR3 protein gets one entry after TCRdb re-called the 5' RACE reads with MiXCR. The table records more than 400,000 distinct CDR3 sequences, over 12% of them present only once. This clonotype has more than one count but fewer than ten. What it recognizes is unknown. These data also formed part of another study, on yellow fever vaccine responses in identical twins.

Material: CD4+ T cells sorted from blood. The TCR was taken from a young woman in good health. The V and J genes are TRBV5-1 and TRBJ2-1, with no clear D. The CDR3 sequence: CASSSHAAKLLDEQFF. CDR3 bases: TGCGCCAGCAGCTCCCATGCGGCTAAACTCCTTGATGAGCAGTTCTTC.